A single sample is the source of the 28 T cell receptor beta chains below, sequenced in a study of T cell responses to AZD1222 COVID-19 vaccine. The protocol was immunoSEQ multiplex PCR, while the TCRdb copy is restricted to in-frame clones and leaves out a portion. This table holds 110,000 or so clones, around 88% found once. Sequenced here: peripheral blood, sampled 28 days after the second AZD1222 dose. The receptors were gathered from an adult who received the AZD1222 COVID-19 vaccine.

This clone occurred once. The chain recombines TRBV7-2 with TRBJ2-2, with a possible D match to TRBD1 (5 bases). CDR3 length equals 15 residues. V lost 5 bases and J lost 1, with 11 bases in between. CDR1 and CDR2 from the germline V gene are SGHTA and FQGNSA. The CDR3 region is CASSPRQLNTGELFF. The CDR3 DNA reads TGTGCCAGCAGCCCCAGACAGCTGAACACCGGGGAGCTGTTTTTT.

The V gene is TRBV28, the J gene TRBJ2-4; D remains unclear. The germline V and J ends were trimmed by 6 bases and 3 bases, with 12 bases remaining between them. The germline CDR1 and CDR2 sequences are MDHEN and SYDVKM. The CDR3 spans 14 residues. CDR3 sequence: CASSHTEYKNIQYF. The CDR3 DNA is TGTGCCAGCAGCCACACCGAGTACAAAAACATTCAGTACTTC. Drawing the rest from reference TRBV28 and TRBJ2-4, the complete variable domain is DVKVTQSSRYLVKRTGEKVFLECVQDMDHENMFWYRQDPGLGLRLIYFSYDVKMKEKGDIPEGYSVSREKKERFSLILESASTNQTSMYLCASSHTEYKNIQYFGAGTRLSVL.

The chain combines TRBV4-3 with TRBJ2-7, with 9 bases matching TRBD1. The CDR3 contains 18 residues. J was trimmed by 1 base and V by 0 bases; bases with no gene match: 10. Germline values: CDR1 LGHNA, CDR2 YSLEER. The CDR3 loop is CASSQDPQGAITSYEQYF. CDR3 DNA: TGCGCCAGCAGCCAAGATCCACAGGGGGCAATAACTTCCTACGAGCAGTACTTC.

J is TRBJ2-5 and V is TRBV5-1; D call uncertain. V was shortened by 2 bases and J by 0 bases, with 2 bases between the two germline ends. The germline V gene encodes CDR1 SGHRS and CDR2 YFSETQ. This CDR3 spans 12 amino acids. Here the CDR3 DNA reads TGCGCCAGCAGCTTCAACCAAGAGACCCAGTACTTC. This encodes CASSFNQETQYF.

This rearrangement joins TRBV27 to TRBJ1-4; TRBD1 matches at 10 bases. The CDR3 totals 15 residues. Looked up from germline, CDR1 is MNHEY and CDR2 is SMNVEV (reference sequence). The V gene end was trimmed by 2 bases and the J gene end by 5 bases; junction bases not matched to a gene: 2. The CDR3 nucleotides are TGTGCCAGCAGTTTAGTGACAGGGGGCAATGAAAAACTGTTTTTT. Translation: CASSLVTGGNEKLFF.

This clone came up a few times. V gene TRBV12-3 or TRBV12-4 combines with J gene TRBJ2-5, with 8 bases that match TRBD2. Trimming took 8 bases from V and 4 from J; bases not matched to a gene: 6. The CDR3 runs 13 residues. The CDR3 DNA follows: TGTGCCAGCTCCGGGGGGGGGCGAGAGACCCAGTACTTC. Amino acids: CASSGGGRETQYF.

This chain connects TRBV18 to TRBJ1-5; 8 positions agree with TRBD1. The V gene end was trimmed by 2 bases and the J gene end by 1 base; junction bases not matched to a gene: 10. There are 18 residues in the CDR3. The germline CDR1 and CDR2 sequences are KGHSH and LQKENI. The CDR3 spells CASSPGIRTGGSNQPQHF. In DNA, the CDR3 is TGTGCCAGCTCACCAGGTATCCGAACAGGGGGAAGCAATCAGCCCCAGCATTTT.

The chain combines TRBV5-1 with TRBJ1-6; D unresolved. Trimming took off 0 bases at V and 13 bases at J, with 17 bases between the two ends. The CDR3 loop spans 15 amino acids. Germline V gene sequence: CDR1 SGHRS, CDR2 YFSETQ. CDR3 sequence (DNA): TGCGCCAGCAGCTTGGGATCCGGGGATACGGGGCCCCTCCACTTT. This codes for CASSLGSGDTGPLHF.

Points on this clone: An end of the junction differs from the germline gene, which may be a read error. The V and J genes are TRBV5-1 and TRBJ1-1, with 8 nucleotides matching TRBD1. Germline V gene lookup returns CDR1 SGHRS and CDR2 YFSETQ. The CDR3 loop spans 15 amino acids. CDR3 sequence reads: CASILTGVKNTEAFF. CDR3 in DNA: TGCGCCAGCATCTTGACAGGGGTGAAGAACACTGAAGCTTTCTTT.

CDR3 coding DNA: TGTGCCAGCAGCTTAGAAGGATCGGGGGGCTACACCTTC. Its protein product is CASSLEGSGGYTF. This chain connects TRBV7-9 to TRBJ1-2; D is unresolved. The CDR3 length is 13 residues. The germline V gene encodes CDR1 SEHNR and CDR2 FQNEAQ (reference sequence). V gave up 1 base and J gave up 8 bases, with 11 bases separating them.

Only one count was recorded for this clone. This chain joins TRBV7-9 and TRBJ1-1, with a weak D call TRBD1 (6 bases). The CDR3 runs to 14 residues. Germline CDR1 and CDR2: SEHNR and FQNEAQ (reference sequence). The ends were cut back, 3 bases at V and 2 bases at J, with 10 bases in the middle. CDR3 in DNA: TGTGCCAGCAGCTTCTGGACAGCCAACACTGAAGCTTTCTTT. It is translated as CASSFWTANTEAFF. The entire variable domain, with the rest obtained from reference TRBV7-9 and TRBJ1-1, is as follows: DTGVSQNPRHKITKRGQNVTFRCDPISEHNRLYWYRQTLGQGPEFLTYFQNEAQLEKSRLLSDRFSAERPKGSFSTLEIQRTEQGDSAMYLCASSFWTANTEAFFGQGTRLTVV.

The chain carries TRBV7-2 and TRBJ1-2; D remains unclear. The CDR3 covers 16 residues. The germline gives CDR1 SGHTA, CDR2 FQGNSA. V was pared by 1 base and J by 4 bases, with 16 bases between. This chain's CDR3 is CASSLGASMYIYGYTF. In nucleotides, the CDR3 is TGTGCCAGCAGCTTAGGGGCCTCCATGTATATCTATGGCTACACCTTC.

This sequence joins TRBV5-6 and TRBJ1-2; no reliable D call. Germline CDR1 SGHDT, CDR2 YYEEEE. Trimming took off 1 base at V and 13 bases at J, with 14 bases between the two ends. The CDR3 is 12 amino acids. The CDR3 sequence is CASSLMGNLVTF. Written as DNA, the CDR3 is TGTGCCAGCAGCTTGATGGGCAACCTCGTCACCTTC.

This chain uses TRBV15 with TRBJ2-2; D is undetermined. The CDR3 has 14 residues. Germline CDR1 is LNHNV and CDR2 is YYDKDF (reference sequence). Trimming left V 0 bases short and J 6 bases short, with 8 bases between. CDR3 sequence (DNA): TGTGCCACCAGCAGAGAACGTAACCCCGGGGAGCTGTTTTTT. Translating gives CATSRERNPGELFF. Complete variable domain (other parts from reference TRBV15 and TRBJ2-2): DAMVIQNPRYQVTQFGKPVTLSCSQTLNHNVMYWYQQKSSQAPKLLFHYYDKDFNNEADTPDNFQSRRPNTSFCFLDIRSPGLGDTAMYLCATSRERNPGELFFGEGSRLTVL.

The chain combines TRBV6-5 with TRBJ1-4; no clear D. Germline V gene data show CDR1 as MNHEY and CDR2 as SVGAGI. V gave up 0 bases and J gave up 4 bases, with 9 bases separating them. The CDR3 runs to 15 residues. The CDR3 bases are TGTGCCAGCAGTTACTCGGCCATGAATAATGAAAAACTGTTTTTT. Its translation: CASSYSAMNNEKLFF.

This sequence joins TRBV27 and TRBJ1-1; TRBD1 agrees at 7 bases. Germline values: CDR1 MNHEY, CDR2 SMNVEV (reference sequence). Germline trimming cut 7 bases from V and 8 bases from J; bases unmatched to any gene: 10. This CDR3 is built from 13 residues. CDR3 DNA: TGTGCCAGCATGGGGGTTTACAGGGGAGAAGCTTTCTTT. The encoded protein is CASMGVYRGEAFF.

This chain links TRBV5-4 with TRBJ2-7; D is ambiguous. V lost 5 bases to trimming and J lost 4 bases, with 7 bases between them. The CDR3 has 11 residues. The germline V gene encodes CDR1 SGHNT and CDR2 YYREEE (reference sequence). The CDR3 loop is CASSSAYEQYF. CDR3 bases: TGTGCCAGCAGTTCTGCGTACGAGCAGTACTTC.

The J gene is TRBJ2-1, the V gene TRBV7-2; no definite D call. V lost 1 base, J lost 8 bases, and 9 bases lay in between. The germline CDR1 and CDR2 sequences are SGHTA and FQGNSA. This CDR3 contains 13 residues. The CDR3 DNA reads TGTGCCAGCAGCTTAGGGAGTGGGTATGAGCAGTTCTTC. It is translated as CASSLGSGYEQFF.

The CDR3 protein is CASSFGGKDTQYF. CDR3 DNA sequence: TGTGCCAGCAGCTTCGGGGGGAAAGATACGCAGTATTTT. This chain connects TRBV5-8 to TRBJ2-3; 7 bases are shared with TRBD2. The CDR3 totals 13 residues. The V and J ends lost 2 bases and 5 bases, in that order; junction bases with no gene match: 2. The germline CDR1 and CDR2 sequences are SGHTS and YDEGEE.

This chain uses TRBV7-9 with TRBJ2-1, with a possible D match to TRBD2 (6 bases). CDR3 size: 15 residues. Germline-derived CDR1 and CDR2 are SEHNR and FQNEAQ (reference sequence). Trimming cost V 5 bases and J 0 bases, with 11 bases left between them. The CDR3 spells CASSPRGSSYNEQFF. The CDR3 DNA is TGTGCCAGCAGCCCACGGGGGAGCTCCTACAATGAGCAGTTCTTC.

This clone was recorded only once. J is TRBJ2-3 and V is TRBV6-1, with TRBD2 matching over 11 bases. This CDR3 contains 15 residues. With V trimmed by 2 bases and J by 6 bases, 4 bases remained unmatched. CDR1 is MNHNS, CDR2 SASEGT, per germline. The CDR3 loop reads CASSEIAGGPDTQYF. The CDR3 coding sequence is TGTGCCAGCAGTGAAATAGCGGGGGGGCCTGATACGCAGTATTTT.

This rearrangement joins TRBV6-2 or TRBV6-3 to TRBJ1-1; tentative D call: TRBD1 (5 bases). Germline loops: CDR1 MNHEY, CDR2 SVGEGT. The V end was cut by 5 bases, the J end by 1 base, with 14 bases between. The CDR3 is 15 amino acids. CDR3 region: CASSTSGTQNTEAFF. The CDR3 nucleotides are TGTGCCAGCAGTACGTCCGGGACCCAGAACACTGAAGCTTTCTTT.

CDR3 sequence (DNA): TGTGCCAGCAGTCCAGGCCCCTATCAGCAGTACTTC. Protein sequence: CASSPGPYQQYF. The chain combines TRBV12-3 or TRBV12-4 with TRBJ2-7; D gene ambiguous. Trimming left V 5 bases short and J 8 bases short, with 13 bases between. This CDR3 spans 12 amino acids.

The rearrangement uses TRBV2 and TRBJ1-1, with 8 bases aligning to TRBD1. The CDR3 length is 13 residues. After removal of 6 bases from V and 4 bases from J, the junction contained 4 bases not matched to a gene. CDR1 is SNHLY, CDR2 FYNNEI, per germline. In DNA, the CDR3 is TGTGCCAGCAGCGCAGACAGGGGCACTGAAGCTTTCTTT. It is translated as CASSADRGTEAFF. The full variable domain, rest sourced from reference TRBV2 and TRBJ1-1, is EPEVTQTPSHQVTQMGQEVILRCVPISNHLYFYWYRQILGQKVEFLVSFYNNEISEKSEIFDDQFSVERPDGSNFTLKIRSTKLEDSAMYFCASSADRGTEAFFGQGTRLTVV.

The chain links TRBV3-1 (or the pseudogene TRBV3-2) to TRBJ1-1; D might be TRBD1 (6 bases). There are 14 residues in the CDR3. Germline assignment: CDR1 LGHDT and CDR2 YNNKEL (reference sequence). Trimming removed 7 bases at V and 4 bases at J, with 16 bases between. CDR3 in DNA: TGTGCCAGCACGGGGGACACCCTGGGCACTGAAGCTTTCTTT. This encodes CASTGDTLGTEAFF.

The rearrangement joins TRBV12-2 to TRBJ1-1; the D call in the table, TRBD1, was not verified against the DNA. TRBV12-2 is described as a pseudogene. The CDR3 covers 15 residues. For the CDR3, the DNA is TGTGCAAGTCTTACTTCAGGGGACCTGAACACTGAAGCTTTCTTT. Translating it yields CASLTSGDLNTEAFF.

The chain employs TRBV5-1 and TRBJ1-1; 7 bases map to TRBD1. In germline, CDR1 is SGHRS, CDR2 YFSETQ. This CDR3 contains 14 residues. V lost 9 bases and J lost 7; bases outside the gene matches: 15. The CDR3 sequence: CATPPQAGGGEAFF. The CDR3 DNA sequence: TGCGCCACCCCCCCACAAGCAGGGGGTGGTGAAGCTTTCTTT.

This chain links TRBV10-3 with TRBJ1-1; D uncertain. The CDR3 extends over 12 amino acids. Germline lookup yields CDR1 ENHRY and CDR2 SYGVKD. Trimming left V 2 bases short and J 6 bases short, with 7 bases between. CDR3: CAISEGLAEAFF. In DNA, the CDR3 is TGTGCCATCAGTGAGGGGTTGGCTGAAGCTTTCTTT.